This T cell receptor (beta chain) stems from a study of blood T cell repertoires in COVID-19. Only in-frame clones appear in the TCRdb table, and some are missing; sequencing was by immunoSEQ multiplex PCR. The table lists about 140,000 clones, around 82% of them singletons. The CDR3 is 14 amino acids. V lost 6 bases, J lost 0 bases, and 5 bases stayed unmatched. Germline-derived CDR1 and CDR2 are LNHDA and SQIVND (reference sequence). This chain connects TRBV19 to TRBJ2-7; 7 bases fit TRBD2. The sequencing input was peripheral blood. The TCR comes from a human donor in a cohort sampled during active COVID-19. CDR3 bases: TGTGCCAGTAGCACTAGCGCTACCTCCTACGAGCAGTACTTC. Protein: CASSTSATSYEQYF.